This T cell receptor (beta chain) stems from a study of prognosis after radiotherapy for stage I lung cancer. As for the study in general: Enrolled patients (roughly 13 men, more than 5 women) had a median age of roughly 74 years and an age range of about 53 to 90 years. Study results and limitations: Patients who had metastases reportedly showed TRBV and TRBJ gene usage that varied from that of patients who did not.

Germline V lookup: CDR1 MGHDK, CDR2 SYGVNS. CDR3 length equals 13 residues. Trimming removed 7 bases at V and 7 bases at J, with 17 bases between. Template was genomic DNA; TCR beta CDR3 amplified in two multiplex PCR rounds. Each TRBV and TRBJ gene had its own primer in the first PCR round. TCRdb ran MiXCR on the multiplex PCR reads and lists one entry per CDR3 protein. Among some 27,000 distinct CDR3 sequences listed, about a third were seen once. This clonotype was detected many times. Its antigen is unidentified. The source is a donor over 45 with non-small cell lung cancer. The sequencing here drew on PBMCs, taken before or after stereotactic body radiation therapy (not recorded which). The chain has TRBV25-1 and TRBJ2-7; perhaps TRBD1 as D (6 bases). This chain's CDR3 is CASTPPGEGEQYF. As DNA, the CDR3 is TGTGCCAGCACTCCGCCAGGGGAAGGGGAGCAGTACTTC.